The rows below give T cell receptor beta chains drawn from one sample of a study of T cell changes during pregnancy in multiple sclerosis. Sequencing was performed with immunoSEQ multiplex PCR; in TCRdb, only in-frame clones are kept and a portion is missing. The sample holds fewer than 85,000 clones, 93% seen once. The input for sequencing was peripheral blood, taken in the second trimester of pregnancy. The source of these receptors is a female donor with multiple sclerosis, enrolled in a pregnancy study. The CDR3 runs from the conserved cysteine through the conserved F or W. The D gene is left open where the match is weak. Where a row states a size, it is once, few, many or the class of an expanded clone; other rows omit it.

TRBJ2-1,-,-,TRBV11-3,CASSLESVHEQFF,TGTGCCAGCAGCTTAGAGTCAGTCCATGAGCAGTTCTTC
TRBJ2-7,TRBD1,-,TRBV27,CASSFLGQTYEQYF,TGTGCCAGCAGTTTCCTGGGACAGACCTACGAGCAGTACTTC
TRBJ2-1,TRBD2,-,TRBV9,CASSVGGGPGSEQFF,TGTGCCAGCAGCGTAGGCGGGGGACCGGGTAGTGAGCAGTTCTTC
TRBJ1-6,TRBD1,-,TRBV5-1,CASSLETGGGSPLHF,TGCGCCAGCAGCTTAGAGACAGGGGGCGGTTCACCCCTCCACTTT
TRBJ2-3,TRBD2,-,TRBV7-3,CASSLTISGASITDTQYF,TGTGCCAGCAGCTTAACGATCAGCGGGGCCTCCATCACAGATACGCAGTATTTT
TRBJ2-3,TRBD2,once,TRBV7-3,CASSPRLAGRFTDTQYF,TGTGCCAGCAGCCCAAGGCTAGCGGGGCGTTTCACAGATACGCAGTATTTT
TRBJ2-1,-,-,TRBV9,CASSVGASDNEQFF,TGTGCCAGCAGCGTGGGGGCCTCCGACAATGAGCAGTTCTTC
TRBJ1-3,-,-,TRBV7-9,CASRPRDTRSGNTIYF,TGTGCCAGCAGACCTCGGGACACCCGCTCTGGAAACACCATATATTTT
TRBJ1-5,TRBD1,-,TRBV2,CATAVDRGLGQPQHF,TGTGCCACCGCCGTCGACAGGGGGCTAGGTCAGCCCCAGCATTTT
TRBJ1-6,TRBD1,-,TRBV19,CASTHTGDRGSPLHF,TGTGCCAGTACACATACCGGGGACAGGGGTTCACCCCTCCACTTT
TRBJ2-7,-,-,TRBV4-1,CASSQDKRQDDYEQYF,TGCGCCAGCAGCCAAGATAAGCGACAGGACGACTACGAGCAGTACTTC
TRBJ2-7,TRBD2,-,TRBV5-1,CASSLDPGGFLYEQYF,TGCGCCAGCAGCTTGGATCCGGGGGGATTTCTCTACGAGCAGTACTTC
TRBJ2-3,TRBD2,-,TRBV7-7,CASSSAQAGGGGDTQYF,TGTGCTAGCAGCTCCGCCCAAGCGGGGGGCGGCGGTGATACGCAGTATTTT
TRBJ2-1,-,-,TRBV5-6,CASSFPTGDSYNEQFF,TGTGCCAGCAGCTTCCCGACGGGAGACTCCTACAATGAGCAGTTCTTC
TRBJ1-1,TRBD1,-,TRBV28,CASSSPWDRGTGADTEAFF,TGTGCCAGCAGTTCGCCGTGGGACAGGGGAACGGGGGCGGACACTGAAGCTTTCTTT
TRBJ2-5,-,once,TRBV6-5,CAIYRGPGTQYF,TGTGCCATCTACCGGGGTCCGGGGACCCAGTACTTC
TRBJ1-1,TRBD1,-,TRBV29-1,CSVRTGTANTEAFF,TGCAGCGTAAGAACCGGGACAGCTAACACTGAAGCTTTCTTT
TRBJ2-1,TRBD2,once,TRBV7-9,CASSRGLAVLDEQFF,TGTGCCAGCAGCCGGGGACTAGCGGTTTTGGATGAGCAGTTCTTC
TRBJ2-1,-,-,TRBV5-1,CASSSPSGEQFF,TGCGCCAGCAGCTCACCGTCGGGTGAGCAGTTCTTC
TRBJ1-6,TRBD1,-,TRBV5-6,CASSLPGQGNSPLHF,TGTGCCAGCAGCCTACCGGGACAGGGGAATTCACCCCTCCACTTT
TRBJ2-5,TRBD2,once,TRBV7-3,CASSRTSGGIETQYF,TGTGCCAGCAGCCGGACTAGCGGGGGGATTGAGACCCAGTACTTC
TRBJ2-1,-,-,TRBV19,CASSYADNEQFF,TGTGCCAGTAGTTATGCAGACAATGAGCAGTTCTTC
TRBJ2-3,TRBD2,-,TRBV5-6,CASIGTSGPGGTDTQYF,TGTGCCAGCATCGGGACTAGCGGACCCGGGGGCACAGATACGCAGTATTTT
TRBJ2-1,-,-,TRBV9,CASSVVGVQNEQFF,TGTGCCAGCAGCGTAGTAGGGGTTCAGAATGAGCAGTTCTTC
TRBJ2-2,TRBD1,-,TRBV10-3,CALQYRDSITGELFF,TGTGCCTTACAATACCGGGACAGTATCACCGGGGAGCTGTTTTTT
TRBJ1-1,-,once,TRBV27,CASSFSGNTEAFF,TGTGCCAGCAGTTTTTCGGGGAACACTGAAGCTTTCTTT